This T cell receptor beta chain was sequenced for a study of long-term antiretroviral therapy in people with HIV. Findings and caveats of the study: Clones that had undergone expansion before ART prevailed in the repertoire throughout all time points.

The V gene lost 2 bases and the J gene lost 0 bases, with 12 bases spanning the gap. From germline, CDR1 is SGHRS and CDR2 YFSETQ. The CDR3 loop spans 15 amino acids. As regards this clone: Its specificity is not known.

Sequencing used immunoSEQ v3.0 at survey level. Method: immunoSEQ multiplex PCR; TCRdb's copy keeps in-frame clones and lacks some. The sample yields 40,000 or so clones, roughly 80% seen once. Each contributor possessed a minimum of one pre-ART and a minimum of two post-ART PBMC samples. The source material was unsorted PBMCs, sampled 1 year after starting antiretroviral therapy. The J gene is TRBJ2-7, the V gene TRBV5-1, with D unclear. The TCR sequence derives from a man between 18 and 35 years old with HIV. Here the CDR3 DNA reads TGCGCCAGCAGCTTAGTGGTGGGTGGCTCCTACGAGCAGTACTTC. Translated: CASSLVVGGSYEQYF.